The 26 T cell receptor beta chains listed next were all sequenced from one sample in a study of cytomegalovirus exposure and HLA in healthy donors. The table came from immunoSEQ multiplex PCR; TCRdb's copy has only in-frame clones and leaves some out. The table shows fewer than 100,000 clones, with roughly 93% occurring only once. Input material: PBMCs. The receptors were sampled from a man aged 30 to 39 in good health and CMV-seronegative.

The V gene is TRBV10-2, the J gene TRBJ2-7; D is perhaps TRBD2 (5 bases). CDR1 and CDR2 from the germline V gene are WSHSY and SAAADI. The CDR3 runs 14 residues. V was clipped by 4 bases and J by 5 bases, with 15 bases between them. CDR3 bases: TGCGCCAGCAGTGTGGAGGCGACGGGCCACGAGCAGTACTTC. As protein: CASSVEATGHEQYF.

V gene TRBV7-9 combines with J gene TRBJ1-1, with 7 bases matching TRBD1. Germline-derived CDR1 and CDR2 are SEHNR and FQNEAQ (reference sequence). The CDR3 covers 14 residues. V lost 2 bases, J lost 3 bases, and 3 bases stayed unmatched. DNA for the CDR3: TGTGCCAGCAGCTTACCGACAGGGCACACTGAAGCTTTCTTT. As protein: CASSLPTGHTEAFF.

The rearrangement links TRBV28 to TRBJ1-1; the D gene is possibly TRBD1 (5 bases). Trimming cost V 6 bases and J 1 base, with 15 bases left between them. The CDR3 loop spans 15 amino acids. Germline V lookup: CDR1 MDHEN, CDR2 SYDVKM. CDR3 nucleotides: TGTGCCAGCAGCCTATTAACAGGAAGGAACACTGAAGCTTTCTTT. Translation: CASSLLTGRNTEAFF. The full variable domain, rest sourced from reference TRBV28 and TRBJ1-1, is DVKVTQSSRYLVKRTGEKVFLECVQDMDHENMFWYRQDPGLGLRLIYFSYDVKMKEKGDIPEGYSVSREKKERFSLILESASTNQTSMYLCASSLLTGRNTEAFFGQGTRLTVV.

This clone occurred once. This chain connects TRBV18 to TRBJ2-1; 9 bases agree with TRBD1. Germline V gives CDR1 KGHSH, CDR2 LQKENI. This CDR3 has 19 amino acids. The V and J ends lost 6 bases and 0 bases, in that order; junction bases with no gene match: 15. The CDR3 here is CASSQRYGTGSGSYNEQFF. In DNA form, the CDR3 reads TGTGCCAGCTCTCAACGATACGGGACAGGGTCGGGCTCCTACAATGAGCAGTTCTTC.

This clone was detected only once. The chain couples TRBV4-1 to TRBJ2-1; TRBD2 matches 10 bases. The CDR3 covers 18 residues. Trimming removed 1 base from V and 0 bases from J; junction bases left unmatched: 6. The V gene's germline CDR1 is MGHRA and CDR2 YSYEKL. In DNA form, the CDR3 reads TGCGCCAGCAGCCAAGTAGCGGGAGGATCAAGCTCCTACAATGAGCAGTTCTTC. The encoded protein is CASSQVAGGSSSYNEQFF.

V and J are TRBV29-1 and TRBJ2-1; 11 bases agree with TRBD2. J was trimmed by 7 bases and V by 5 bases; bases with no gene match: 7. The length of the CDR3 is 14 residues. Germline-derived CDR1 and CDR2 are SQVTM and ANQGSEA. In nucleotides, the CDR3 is TGCAGCGTTAGGCTAGCGGGGGGTGGTAATGAGCAGTTCTTC. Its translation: CSVRLAGGGNEQFF.

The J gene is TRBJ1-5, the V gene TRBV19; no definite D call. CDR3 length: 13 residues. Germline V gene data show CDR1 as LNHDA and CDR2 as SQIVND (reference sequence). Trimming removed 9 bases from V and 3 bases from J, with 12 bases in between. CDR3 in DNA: TGTGCCAGCGAGGGTCCGAACAATCAGCCCCAGCATTTT. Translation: CASEGPNNQPQHF.

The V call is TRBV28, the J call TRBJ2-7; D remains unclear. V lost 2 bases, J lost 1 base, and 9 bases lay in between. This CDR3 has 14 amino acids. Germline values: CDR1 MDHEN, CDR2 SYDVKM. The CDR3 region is CASSLEVGSYEQYF. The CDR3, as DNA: TGTGCCAGCAGTTTAGAGGTCGGATCCTACGAGCAGTACTTC.

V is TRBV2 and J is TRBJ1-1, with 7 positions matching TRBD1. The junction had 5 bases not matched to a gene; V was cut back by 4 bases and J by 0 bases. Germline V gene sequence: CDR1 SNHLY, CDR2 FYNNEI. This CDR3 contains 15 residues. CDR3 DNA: TGTGCCAGCAGTGCCAGGGGGAGGTTGAACACTGAAGCTTTCTTT. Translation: CASSARGRLNTEAFF.

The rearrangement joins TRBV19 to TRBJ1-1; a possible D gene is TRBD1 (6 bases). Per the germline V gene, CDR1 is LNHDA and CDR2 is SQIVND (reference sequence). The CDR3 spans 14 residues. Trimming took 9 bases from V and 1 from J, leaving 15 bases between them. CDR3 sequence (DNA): TGTGCCAGCAGGACAGACGGAGGGAACACTGAAGCTTTCTTT. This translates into CASRTDGGNTEAFF.

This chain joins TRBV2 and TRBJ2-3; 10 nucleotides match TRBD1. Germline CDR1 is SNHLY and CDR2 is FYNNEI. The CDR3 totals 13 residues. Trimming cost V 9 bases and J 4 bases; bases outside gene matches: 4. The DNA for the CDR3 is TGTGCCAGTGGACAGGGGGTATCAGATACGCAGTATTTT. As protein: CASGQGVSDTQYF. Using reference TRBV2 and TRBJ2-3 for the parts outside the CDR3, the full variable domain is EPEVTQTPSHQVTQMGQEVILRCVPISNHLYFYWYRQILGQKVEFLVSFYNNEISEKSEIFDDQFSVERPDGSNFTLKIRSTKLEDSAMYFCASGQGVSDTQYFGPGTRLTVL.

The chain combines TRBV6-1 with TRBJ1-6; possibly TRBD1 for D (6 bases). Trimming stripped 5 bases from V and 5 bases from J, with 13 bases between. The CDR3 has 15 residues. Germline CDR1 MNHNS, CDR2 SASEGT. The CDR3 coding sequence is TGTGCCAGCAGTCGACAGGTTGAGAATAATTCACCCCTCCACTTT. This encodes CASSRQVENNSPLHF.

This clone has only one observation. The chain's CDR3 is CASSTGTGGGDEQYF. CDR3 nucleotide sequence: TGCGCCAGCAGCACGGGGACAGGGGGCGGGGACGAGCAGTACTTC. The chain recombines TRBV5-1 with TRBJ2-7, with 12 nucleotides matching TRBD1. V lost 4 bases and J lost 5; bases outside the gene matches: 7. Germline-derived CDR1 and CDR2 are SGHRS and YFSETQ. CDR3 length: 15 amino acids.

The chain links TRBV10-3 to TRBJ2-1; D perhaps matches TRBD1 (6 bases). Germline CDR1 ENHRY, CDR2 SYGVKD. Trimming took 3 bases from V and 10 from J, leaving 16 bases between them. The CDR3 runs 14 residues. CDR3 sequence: CAISDQGMVEEQFF. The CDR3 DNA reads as TGTGCCATCAGTGATCAGGGGATGGTAGAGGAGCAGTTCTTC.

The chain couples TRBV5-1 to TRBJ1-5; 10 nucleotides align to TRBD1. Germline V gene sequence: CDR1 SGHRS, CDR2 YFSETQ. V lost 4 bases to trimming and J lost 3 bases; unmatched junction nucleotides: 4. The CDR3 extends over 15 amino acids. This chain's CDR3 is CASSEGTGVNQPQHF. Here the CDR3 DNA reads TGCGCCAGCAGCGAAGGGACAGGGGTCAATCAGCCCCAGCATTTT.

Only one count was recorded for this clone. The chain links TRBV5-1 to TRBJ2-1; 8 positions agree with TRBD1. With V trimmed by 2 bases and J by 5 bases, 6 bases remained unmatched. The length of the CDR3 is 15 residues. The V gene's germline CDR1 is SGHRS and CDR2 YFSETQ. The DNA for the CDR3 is TGCGCCAGCAGCTTTCCGGGACAGGTCGACAATGAGCAGTTCTTC. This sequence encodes CASSFPGQVDNEQFF.

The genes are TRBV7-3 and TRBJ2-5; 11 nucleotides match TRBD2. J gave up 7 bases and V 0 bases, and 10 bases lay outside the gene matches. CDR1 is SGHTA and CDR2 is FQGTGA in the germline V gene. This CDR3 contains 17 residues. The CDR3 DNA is TGTGCCAGCAGCTTAACCGCCTCTAGCGGGAGGCATTTGACCCAGTACTTC. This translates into CASSLTASSGRHLTQYF. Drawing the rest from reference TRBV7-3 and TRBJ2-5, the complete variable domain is GAGVSQTPSNKVTEKGKYVELRCDPISGHTALYWYRQSLGQGPEFLIYFQGTGAADDSGLPNDRFFAVRPEGSVSTLKIQRTERGDSAVYLCASSLTASSGRHLTQYFGPGTRLLVL.

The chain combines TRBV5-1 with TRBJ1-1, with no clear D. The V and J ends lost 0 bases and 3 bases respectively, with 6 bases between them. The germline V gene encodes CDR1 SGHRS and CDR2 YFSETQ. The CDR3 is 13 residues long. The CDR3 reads CASSLVEDTEAFF. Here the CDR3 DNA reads TGCGCCAGCAGCTTGGTCGAGGACACTGAAGCTTTCTTT.

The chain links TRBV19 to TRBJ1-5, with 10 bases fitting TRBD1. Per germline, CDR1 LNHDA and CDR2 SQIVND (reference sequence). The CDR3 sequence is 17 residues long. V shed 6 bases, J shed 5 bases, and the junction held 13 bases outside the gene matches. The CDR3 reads CASRQPRDRGRDQPQHF. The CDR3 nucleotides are TGTGCCAGTAGGCAACCCCGGGACAGGGGAAGAGATCAGCCCCAGCATTTT. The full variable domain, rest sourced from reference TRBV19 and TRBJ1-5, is DGGITQSPKYLFRKEGQNVTLSCEQNLNHDAMYWYRQDPGQGLRLIYYSQIVNDFQKGDIAEGYSVSREKKESFPLTVTSAQKNPTAFYLCASRQPRDRGRDQPQHFGDGTRLSIL.

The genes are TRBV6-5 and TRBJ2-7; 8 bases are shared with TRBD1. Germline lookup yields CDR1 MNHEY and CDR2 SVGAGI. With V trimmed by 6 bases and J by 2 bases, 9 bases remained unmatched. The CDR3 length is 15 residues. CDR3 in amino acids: CASRDRDRPTYEQYF. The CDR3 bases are TGTGCCAGCAGGGACCGGGACAGGCCGACCTACGAGCAGTACTTC.

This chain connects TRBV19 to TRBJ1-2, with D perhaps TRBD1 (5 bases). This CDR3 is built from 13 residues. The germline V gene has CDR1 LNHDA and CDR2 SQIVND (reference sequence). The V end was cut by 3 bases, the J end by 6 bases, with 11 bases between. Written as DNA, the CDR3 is TGTGCCAGTAGTATTAGGCCAGGGAATGGCTACACCTTC. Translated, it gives CASSIRPGNGYTF.

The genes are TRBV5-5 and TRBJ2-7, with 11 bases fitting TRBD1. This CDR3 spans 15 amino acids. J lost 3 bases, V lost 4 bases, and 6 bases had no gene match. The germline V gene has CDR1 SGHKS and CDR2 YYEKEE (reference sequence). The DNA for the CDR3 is TGTGCCAGCAGCCATAGTGGGACAGGGGGCTACGAGCAGTACTTC. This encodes CASSHSGTGGYEQYF.

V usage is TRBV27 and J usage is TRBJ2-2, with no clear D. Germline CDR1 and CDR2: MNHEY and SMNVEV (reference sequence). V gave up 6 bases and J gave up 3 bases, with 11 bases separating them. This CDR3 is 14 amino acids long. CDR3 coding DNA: TGTGCCAGCAGCACACGAACCTACACCGGGGAGCTGTTTTTT. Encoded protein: CASSTRTYTGELFF.

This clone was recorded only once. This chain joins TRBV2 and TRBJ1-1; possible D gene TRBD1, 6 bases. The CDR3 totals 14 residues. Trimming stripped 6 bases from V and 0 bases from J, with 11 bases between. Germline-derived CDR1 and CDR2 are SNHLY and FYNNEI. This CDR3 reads CASREGQMNTEAFF. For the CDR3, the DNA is TGTGCCAGCAGAGAGGGACAAATGAACACTGAAGCTTTCTTT.

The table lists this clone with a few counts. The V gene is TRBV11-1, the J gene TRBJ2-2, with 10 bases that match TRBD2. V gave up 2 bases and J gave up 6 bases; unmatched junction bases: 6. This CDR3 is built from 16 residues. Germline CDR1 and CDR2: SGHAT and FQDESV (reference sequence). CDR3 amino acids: CASSLLASGGSGELFF. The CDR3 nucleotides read TGTGCCAGCAGCTTATTGGCTAGCGGGGGTTCCGGGGAGCTGTTTTTT.

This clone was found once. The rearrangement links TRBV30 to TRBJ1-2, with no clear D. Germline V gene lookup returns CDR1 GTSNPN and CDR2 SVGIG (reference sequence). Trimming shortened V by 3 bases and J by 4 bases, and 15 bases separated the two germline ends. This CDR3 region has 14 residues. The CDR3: CAWREKYRGYGYTF. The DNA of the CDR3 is TGTGCCTGGAGGGAGAAGTACCGGGGCTATGGCTACACCTTC.